This T cell receptor beta chain was captured in a study of technical replicates of blood from a handful of donors. Trimming pared 3 bases from V and 3 bases from J, leaving 15 bases between. The CDR3 has 16 residues. Per the germline V gene, CDR1 is ENHRY and CDR2 is SYGVKD. Assay used: immunoSEQ multiplex PCR; TCRdb lists only in-frame clones, some missing. Of tens of thousands of clones listed, over 90% are singletons. The sample consisted of T cells isolated from PBMCs. This chain uses TRBV10-3 with TRBJ1-5; D may be TRBD1 (5 bases). The clonotype originates from a human donor in good health. CDR3 coding DNA: TGTGCCATCAGTGATTTTAACAGGAATTCCAATCAGCCCCAGCATTTT. Residues: CAISDFNRNSNQPQHF.